This T cell receptor beta chain was observed in a study of long-term antiretroviral therapy in people with HIV. Study overall: The earliest specimens came about a decade ahead of the 2015 immediate-ART recommendation.

Donors each had at least one pre-ART PBMC sample and at least two post-ART ones. At survey level, the immunoSEQ assay was run in its v3.0 version. Assay used: immunoSEQ multiplex PCR; TCRdb lists only in-frame clones, some missing. The table shows approximately 30,000 clones, with about 84% occurring only once. Study-wide findings and caveats: Repertoires in HIV (unlike those of controls) had narrower CDR3 length ranges. Diversity increased after ART yet remained lower than in transplant donor controls.

Details on this clone: Its antigen is unknown.

Sequenced here: unsorted PBMCs, sampled 0.8 years before starting antiretroviral therapy. This receptor was taken from a man aged 18 to 30 with HIV.

The CDR3 is CASSQDRETGRGYTF. The DNA of the CDR3 is TGTGCCAGCAGCCAAGATCGAGAGACAGGGAGAGGCTACACCTTC. The chain couples TRBV4-2 to TRBJ1-2, with 7 bases identical to TRBD1. CDR1 is LGHNA and CDR2 is YNFKEQ in the germline V gene. This CDR3 is 15 amino acids long. The V and J ends lost 0 bases and 8 bases, in that order; junction bases with no gene match: 9.